This T cell receptor beta chain originates from a study of blood T cells in healthy people across ages. Turning to the study itself: In model experiments, template switching was able to capture about one barcoded beta molecule for every two T cells that were present.

This clonotype appeared a few times. The antigen is undetermined. This CDR3 region has 14 residues. The germline gives CDR1 MNHEY, CDR2 SVGAGI. V was trimmed by 0 bases and J by 5 bases, leaving 9 bases between them. Study-level findings and limits: The lack of PBMC sorting stopped any conclusive naive versus antigen-experienced comparison. Fewer expanded clones and more diversity marked long-lived versus aged donors.

With a J-beta primer mix and a sample-barcoded 5' primer, a second PCR ran roughly 7 to 11 cycles. TCRdb re-called the 5' RACE reads with MiXCR, one entry per CDR3 protein. The sample lists roughly 1,800,000 distinct CDR3 sequences, roughly 49% occurring once. The source of this sequence is a woman aged 40 to 55 in good health. The source material was blood. This chain uses TRBV6-5 with TRBJ2-3; D is unresolved. The CDR3 nucleotides read TGTGCCAGCAGTTACTCAAACAATCGAGATACGCAGTATTTT. Translated: CASSYSNNRDTQYF.